Below, 19 T cell receptor beta chains from the same sample are listed, as sequenced in a study of CD8 T cells in ankylosing spondylitis. TCRdb redid the calling of the 5' RACE reads with MiXCR, one entry per CDR3 protein. The repertoire has under 170,000 distinct CDR3 sequences, around 42% of them found once; the top ten carry about 15%. The source material was synovial fluid, either unsorted or a sorted T cell fraction (not recorded which). The source is a male donor with ankylosing spondylitis.

The chain uses TRBV24-1 and TRBJ2-7, with TRBD2 matching over 11 bases. V was clipped by 7 bases and J by 5 bases; unmatched bases: 9. Germline loops: CDR1 KGHDR, CDR2 SFDVKD. The CDR3 spans 15 residues. In DNA form, the CDR3 reads TGTGCCACCAGCCCAACTAGCGGGAGATGGGACGAGCAGTACTTC. Protein: CATSPTSGRWDEQYF.

This clonotype turned up a few times. The chain links TRBV6-2 or TRBV6-3 to TRBJ2-2; D is perhaps TRBD2 (7 bases). Trimming shortened V by 6 bases and J by 5 bases, and 13 bases separated the two germline ends. This CDR3 is built from 14 residues. CDR1 is MNHEY, CDR2 SVGEGT, per germline. CDR3: CASSTGGGTGELFF. CDR3 in DNA: TGTGCCAGCAGCACGGGGGGCGGAACCGGGGAGCTGTTTTTT.

The gene calls are TRBV9 and TRBJ1-2; TRBD1 agrees at 7 bases. The V segment lost 1 base and the J segment 6 bases; nucleotides outside the gene matches: 0. The CDR3 consists of 12 residues. CDR1 SGDLS and CDR2 YYNGEE come from the germline V gene. The CDR3 reads CASSVQGDGYTF. CDR3 bases: TGTGCCAGCAGCGTACAGGGGGATGGCTACACCTTC. Complete variable domain (other parts from reference TRBV9 and TRBJ1-2): DSGVTQTPKHLITATGQRVTLRCSPRSGDLSVYWYQQSLDQGLQFLIQYYNGEERAKGNILERFSAQQFPDLHSELNLSSLELGDSALYFCASSVQGDGYTFGSGTRLTVV.

The V call is TRBV18, the J call TRBJ2-7; D is ambiguous. The CDR3 totals 13 residues. With 3 bases removed from V and 2 bases from J, the gap between germline ends came to 8 bases. CDR1 and CDR2 (germline): KGHSH, LQKENI. The CDR3 nucleotides are TGTGCCAGCTCACCTTACAGAGCCTACGAGCAGTACTTC. This gives the protein CASSPYRAYEQYF.

The rearrangement joins TRBV29-1 to TRBJ2-7; D perhaps matches TRBD1 (6 bases). Germline loops: CDR1 SQVTM, CDR2 ANQGSEA. CDR3 length: 15 amino acids. V gave up 6 bases and J gave up 2 bases, with 20 bases separating them. As DNA, the CDR3 is TGCAGCGTCCTCCCAGCAGGGGCGATTCCCTACGAGCAGTACTTC. Its protein product is CSVLPAGAIPYEQYF.

The genes are TRBV11-2 and TRBJ2-2; 7 bases map to TRBD1. The CDR3 is 15 residues long. Germline V lookup: CDR1 SGHAT, CDR2 FQNNGV. The trim removed 6 bases at V and 4 bases at J, leaving 8 bases unmatched. CDR3 in DNA: TGTGCCAGCAGAAACCGGGACAGCGTCACCGGGGAGCTGTTTTTT. As protein: CASRNRDSVTGELFF.

The chain recombines TRBV7-3 with TRBJ2-5; TRBD1 is a possible D gene (5 bases). The V end lost 3 bases, the J end lost 3 bases, and 11 bases lay between the germline ends. CDR1 is SGHTA and CDR2 is FQGTGA in the germline V gene. The length of the CDR3 is 14 residues. The CDR3: CASSFHPREETQYF. CDR3 nucleotides: TGTGCCAGCAGCTTCCACCCCAGGGAAGAGACCCAGTACTTC.

This clonotype has a handful of counts. This rearrangement joins TRBV4-3 to TRBJ2-7; D might be TRBD2 (5 bases). The CDR3 contains 16 residues. The germline V gene has CDR1 LGHNA and CDR2 YSLEER. Trimming left V 0 bases short and J 3 bases short, with 15 bases between. The CDR3 here is CASSQDFNDDYYEQYF. The CDR3 region has the DNA TGCGCCAGCAGCCAAGACTTCAACGACGACTACTACGAGCAGTACTTC.

This chain connects TRBV12-3 or TRBV12-4 to TRBJ1-3; D gene ambiguous. V dropped 11 bases and J dropped 0 bases, with 5 bases sitting between them. The CDR3 runs 11 residues. CDR3 sequence: CAVGSGNTIYF. DNA for the CDR3: TGTGCCGTAGGCTCTGGAAACACCATATATTTT.

This clonotype was seen more than once but under ten times. This rearrangement joins TRBV19 to TRBJ2-2; D possibly matches TRBD1 or TRBD2 (5 bases each). The germline V and J ends were trimmed by 11 bases and 4 bases, with 14 bases remaining between them. CDR1 is LNHDA, CDR2 SQIVND, per germline (reference sequence). The CDR3 is made up of 13 amino acids. The CDR3 DNA reads TGTGCCGTACAAACAGGAGGCACCGGGGAGCTGTTTTTT. Amino acid sequence: CAVQTGGTGELFF.

The chain uses TRBV10-2 and TRBJ2-7; D is ambiguous. The end of the DNA is better explained by TRBJ2-1, so the J call may be wrong. CDR1 and CDR2 from the germline V gene are WSHSY and SAAADI. The CDR3 is 12 residues long. The CDR3 spells CASTDIYNEQFF. The CDR3 nucleotides are TGCGCCAGCACTGACATCTACAATGAGCAGTTCTTC.

This chain connects TRBV2 to TRBJ2-7; a possible D gene is TRBD2 (6 bases). In germline, CDR1 is SNHLY, CDR2 FYNNEI. This CDR3 is 15 amino acids long. Trimming left V 3 bases short and J 0 bases short, with 12 bases between. The CDR3 is CASSEVGDFSYEQYF. Written as DNA, the CDR3 is TGTGCCAGCAGTGAGGTAGGGGACTTCTCCTACGAGCAGTACTTC.

The chain is built from TRBV9 and TRBJ1-2, with a possible D match to TRBD1 (6 bases). This CDR3 comprises 16 residues. The ends were cut back, 3 bases at V and 4 bases at J, with 19 bases in the middle. Germline values: CDR1 SGDLS, CDR2 YYNGEE. The CDR3 coding sequence is TGTGCCAGCAGCGCCAATCACAAGGGGGAGAGCTATGGCTACACCTTC. It codes for CASSANHKGESYGYTF. Full variable domain (remainder filled in from reference TRBV9 and TRBJ1-2): DSGVTQTPKHLITATGQRVTLRCSPRSGDLSVYWYQQSLDQGLQFLIQYYNGEERAKGNILERFSAQQFPDLHSELNLSSLELGDSALYFCASSANHKGESYGYTFGSGTRLTVV.

CDR3 DNA sequence: TGCGCCAGCAGCCTCCGGACTAGCGGGCCCCAAGAGACCCAGTACTTC. This sequence encodes CASSLRTSGPQETQYF. V gene TRBV4-1 combines with J gene TRBJ2-5; 11 bases align to TRBD2. CDR3 length: 16 amino acids. The V gene's germline CDR1 is MGHRA and CDR2 YSYEKL. V dropped 4 bases and J dropped 1; count of bases not matched to a gene: 5.

The V and J genes are TRBV12-3 or TRBV12-4 and TRBJ1-1; TRBD1 might be the D (5 bases). V was pared by 3 bases and J by 0 bases, with 17 bases between. The CDR3 is made up of 17 amino acids. The CDR3 DNA sequence: TGTGCCAGCAGTTTGGCCGGGGCAGAGCCCATGAACACTGAAGCTTTCTTT. It yields the protein CASSLAGAEPMNTEAFF.

This sequence joins TRBV5-6 and TRBJ1-1; D uncertain. V was shortened by 5 bases and J by 0 bases, with 11 bases between the two germline ends. CDR1 and CDR2 from the germline V gene are SGHDT and YYEEEE. This CDR3 spans 14 amino acids. In DNA, the CDR3 is TGTGCCAGCAGAACAACCGCGATGAACACTGAAGCTTTCTTT. Protein: CASRTTAMNTEAFF.

This clonotype was counted between two and nine times. J is TRBJ1-3 and V is TRBV12-3 or TRBV12-4; D unresolved. The CDR3 totals 13 residues. V lost 10 bases, J lost 0 bases, and 10 bases lay in between. CDR3 in amino acids: CANNLPSGNTIYF. The CDR3 DNA reads TGTGCCAACAATTTACCCTCTGGAAACACCATATATTTT.

The J gene is TRBJ1-2, the V gene TRBV5-6; 10 bases are a match to TRBD1. The CDR3 runs 14 residues. The junction had 7 bases not matched to a gene; V was cut back by 4 bases and J by 7 bases. The germline CDR1 and CDR2 sequences are SGHDT and YYEEEE. For the CDR3, the DNA is TGTGCCAGCAGCACAGGACAGGGGGGCGGTGGCTACACCTTC. This sequence encodes CASSTGQGGGGYTF.

This clonotype was observed a few times. V gene TRBV4-2 combines with J gene TRBJ2-1; tentatively, D is TRBD1 (5 bases). V was pared by 0 bases and J by 3 bases, with 15 bases between. This CDR3 is 17 amino acids long. The germline V gene has CDR1 LGHNA and CDR2 YNFKEQ. CDR3 nucleotide sequence: TGTGCCAGCAGCCAAGAGAACGGCAGGGCCAACTACAATGAGCAGTTCTTC. Encoded protein: CASSQENGRANYNEQFF.